This record looks at one T cell receptor (beta chain) sequence and its context. Trimming left V 7 bases short and J 3 bases short, with 12 bases between. The CDR3 has 13 residues. In germline, CDR1 is SNHLY, CDR2 FYNNEI. This entry comes from a study of blood T cell repertoires in COVID-19. Study context: Sites in the United States, Italy and Spain provided acute and convalescent COVID-19 samples. Sources were T cells, B-cell-depleted T cells, or PBMCs; the material itself was cDNA or gDNA.

As handled by the study authors: Amplification of reference gene primers was used by the study to estimate nucleated cell counts. Clones were read by immunoSEQ multiplex PCR, and TCRdb kept only the in-frame ones, dropping some. From that table come the V and J calls and clone size; the DNA was used to work out D and trimming. Here the sample spans approximately 270,000 clones, approximately 91% being singletons. Material: peripheral blood. The sequence was collected from a man aged 50 to 59 with acute or convalescent COVID-19. The rearrangement uses TRBV2 and TRBJ1-2, with a weak D call TRBD1 (5 bases). The DNA of the CDR3 is TGTGCCAGCAAGGGGACTCTCTACTATGGCTACACCTTC. As protein: CASKGTLYYGYTF.